What follows are 19 T cell receptor beta chains derived from one specimen sequenced in a study of blood T cells in healthy people across ages. Then a second PCR, running roughly 6 to 12 cycles, was carried out with a sample-barcoded 5' primer and a J-beta primer mix. Each CDR3 protein gets one entry after TCRdb re-called the 5' RACE reads with MiXCR. Here the sample spans around 850,000 distinct CDR3 sequences, roughly 35% being singletons. Source material: blood. These receptors came from a man between 18 and 29 years old in good health.

There are many counts of this clonotype. One end of the junction does not line up with germline, which may come from a read error. The J gene is TRBJ1-4, the V gene TRBV7-9; 9 nucleotides match TRBD1. Germline V lookup: CDR1 SEHNR, CDR2 FQNEAQ (reference sequence). The CDR3 is 14 residues long. CDR3 protein: CASSLGQGREKLFF. The CDR3 nucleotides are TGCGCCAGCAGCTTGGGACAGGGTAGAGAAAAACTGTTTTTT.

This clonotype was detected a few times. The chain is built from TRBV28 and TRBJ1-1; D is ambiguous. Germline loops: CDR1 MDHEN, CDR2 SYDVKM. CDR3 length equals 11 residues. V lost 4 bases to trimming and J lost 11 bases, with 11 bases between them. CDR3 protein: CASSSHRKAFF. The CDR3 DNA is TGTGCCAGCAGTTCTCACAGAAAGGCTTTCTTT.

This chain links TRBV10-3 with TRBJ2-1; D unclear. The J call may be wrong; the DNA end is better matched by TRBJ2-7. This CDR3 spans 15 amino acids. In germline, CDR1 is ENHRY, CDR2 SYGVKD. The CDR3 protein is CAISESVFSYNEQYF. CDR3 bases: TGTGCCATCAGTGAGTCGGTTTTCTCCTACAATGAGCAGTACTTC.

Regarding this clonotype: With a much larger clone just one base away, this may be a read error. The CDR3 sequence: CASSGRATYEQYF. The CDR3 nucleotides read TGTGCCAGCAGCGGACGGGCTACCTACGAGCAGTACTTC. The V and J genes are TRBV12-3 or TRBV12-4 and TRBJ2-7; D gene uncertain. The germline V and J ends were trimmed by 6 bases and 2 bases, with 11 bases remaining between them. The CDR3 totals 13 residues.

This clonotype was seen a few times. J is TRBJ2-3 and V is TRBV7-2, with D perhaps matching TRBD1 (5 bases). The CDR3 runs to 15 residues. CDR1 and CDR2 from the germline V gene are SGHTA and FQGNSA. Trimming removed 5 bases from V and 4 bases from J, with 16 bases in between. The CDR3 sequence: CASSLSGPGPDTQYF. CDR3 DNA: TGTGCCAGCAGCCTGTCGGGCCCAGGGCCAGATACGCAGTATTTT.

V gene TRBV5-6 combines with J gene TRBJ2-1; D not resolved. Trimming removed 1 base from V and 11 bases from J, with 19 bases in between. This CDR3 is built from 15 residues. Germline V lookup: CDR1 SGHDT, CDR2 YYEEEE. The CDR3 DNA reads as TGTGCCAGCAGCTTGATCTCAGGCGTGAGGTCGCAGCAGTTCTTC. This translates into CASSLISGVRSQQFF. Drawing the rest from reference TRBV5-6 and TRBJ2-1, the complete variable domain is DAGVTQSPTHLIKTRGQQVTLRCSPKSGHDTVSWYQQALGQGPQFIFQYYEEEERQRGNFPDRFSGHQFPNYSSELNVNALLLGDSALYLCASSLISGVRSQQFFGPGTRLTVL.

This clonotype was recorded a few times. J is TRBJ2-2 and V is TRBV9; 9 bases fit TRBD2. The trim removed 4 bases at V and 3 bases at J, leaving 4 bases unmatched. Looked up from germline, CDR1 is SGDLS and CDR2 is YYNGEE. This CDR3 contains 15 residues. The DNA of the CDR3 is TGTGCCAGCAGCCCCTTAGCGGGGGACACCGGGGAGCTGTTTTTT. This sequence encodes CASSPLAGDTGELFF.

Notes on this clonotype: The junction does not match germline at one end; this may be a read error. This CDR3 reads CASIRGDGYKEQFF. The CDR3 bases are TGTGCCAGCATTCGAGGGGACGGCTACAAGGAGCAGTTCTTC. V is TRBV28 and J is TRBJ2-1; possibly TRBD1 or TRBD2 for D (5 bases each). The CDR3 is made up of 14 amino acids. Germline CDR1 MDHEN, CDR2 SYDVKM.

J is TRBJ1-2 and V is TRBV5-1; 7 bases are shared with TRBD1. V lost 0 bases and J lost 6; bases outside the gene matches: 5. The CDR3 has 14 residues. Germline V gene sequence: CDR1 SGHRS, CDR2 YFSETQ. Here the CDR3 reads CASSLGQGLNGYTF. CDR3 bases: TGCGCCAGCAGCTTGGGACAGGGTCTTAATGGCTACACCTTC.

About this clonotype: This may be a read error: a much more frequent sequence differs by one nucleotide. This chain's CDR3 is CASSSQGLGAFGNIQYF. The CDR3 DNA is TGTGCCAGCAGCTCACAGGGACTGGGGGCGTTTGGGAACATTCAGTACTTC. The chain uses TRBV7-2 and TRBJ2-4; D could derive from TRBD1 or TRBD2 (6 bases each). CDR3 length: 17 residues. CDR1 and CDR2 from the germline V gene are SGHTA and FQGNSA. V dropped 4 bases and J dropped 7 bases, with 23 bases sitting between them. The full variable domain, rest sourced from reference TRBV7-2 and TRBJ2-4, is GAGVSQSPSNKVTEKGKDVELRCDPISGHTALYWYRQSLGQGLEFLIYFQGNSAPDKSGLPSDRFSAERTGGSVSTLTIQRTQQEDSAVYLCASSSQGLGAFGNIQYFGAGTRLSVL.

CDR3: CSASPEGGTSDLLEQYF. As DNA, the CDR3 is TGCAGTGCTAGCCCTGAGGGCGGGACTAGCGACCTCCTGGAGCAGTACTTC. J is TRBJ2-7 and V is TRBV20-1; 10 bases are a match to TRBD2. Per the germline V gene, CDR1 is DFQATT and CDR2 is SNEGSKA (reference sequence). The CDR3 covers 17 residues. V trimming: 3 bases; J trimming: 7 bases; junction bases outside the gene matches: 18.

This clonotype showed up just a few times. The CDR3 nucleotides are TGCGCCAGCAGCGTGACAGGGGATGATGGCTACACCTTC. Translating gives CASSVTGDDGYTF. The rearrangement uses TRBV5-1 and TRBJ1-2; 8 bases are a match to TRBD1. The CDR3 covers 13 residues. Germline V gene sequence: CDR1 SGHRS, CDR2 YFSETQ. V shed 4 bases, J shed 6 bases, and the junction held 5 bases outside the gene matches.

The chain couples TRBV28 to TRBJ2-7, with TRBD1 as a possible D gene (6 bases). Trimming removed 2 bases from V and 3 bases from J, with 14 bases in between. CDR1 is MDHEN and CDR2 is SYDVKM in the germline V gene. This CDR3 has 15 residues. Here the CDR3 reads CASSLQGRFDYEQYF. The DNA for the CDR3 is TGTGCCAGCAGTTTACAGGGGCGGTTCGACTACGAGCAGTACTTC.

Many counts were recorded for this clonotype. The rearrangement links TRBV20-1 to TRBJ2-3, with a tentative D call TRBD2 (5 bases). V was shortened by 5 bases and J by 7 bases, with 19 bases between the two germline ends. Per germline, CDR1 DFQATT and CDR2 SNEGSKA (reference sequence). The CDR3 has 14 amino acids. Written as DNA, the CDR3 is TGCAGTGCTCCGCGGGCTGCGGGCTCCCATACGCAGTATTTT. Translating it yields CSAPRAAGSHTQYF.

This clonotype was observed many times. The rearrangement uses TRBV7-2 and TRBJ2-4; tentatively, D is TRBD1 or TRBD2 (5 bases each). This CDR3 spans 16 amino acids. The ends were cut back, 5 bases at V and 0 bases at J, with 14 bases in the middle. Looked up from germline, CDR1 is SGHTA and CDR2 is FQGNSA. The CDR3 nucleotides are TGTGCCAGCAGCGGCCGGGACCATCCAGCCAAAAACATTCAGTACTTC. It encodes CASSGRDHPAKNIQYF.

This chain links TRBV6-5 with TRBJ2-5; no firm D call. CDR1 MNHEY and CDR2 SVGAGI come from the germline V gene. V lost 10 bases and J lost 5, with 26 bases in between. The CDR3 is 16 amino acids. The CDR3, as DNA: TGTGCCACCAGGAAAAACCCGTGGTTAGCTGGGGAGACCCAGTACTTC. Protein sequence: CATRKNPWLAGETQYF.

This clonotype was detected only a few times. The junction and the germline gene differ at one end; a read error may be behind it. V usage is TRBV7-2 and J usage is TRBJ2-3, with 8 bases aligning to TRBD2. This CDR3 region has 15 residues. Germline CDR1 is SGHTA and CDR2 is FQGNSA. The CDR3 sequence is CASSLPGGQADAQYF. The DNA of the CDR3 is TGTGCCAGCAGCTTGCCGGGGGGGCAAGCAGATGCGCAGTATTTT.

In the case of this clonotype: A single base separates this from a much larger clone, so it may be a read error. The chain couples TRBV7-2 to TRBJ2-1, with 8 bases lining up with TRBD1. CDR3 length: 15 amino acids. The V segment lost 4 bases and the J segment 5 bases; nucleotides outside the gene matches: 7. Germline-derived CDR1 and CDR2 are SGHTA and FQGNSA. The CDR3 DNA sequence: TGTGCCAGCAGCTCAACCTTGGACAGGGACAATGAGCAGTTCTTC. Translating it yields CASSSTLDRDNEQFF. Supplemented by reference TRBV7-2 and TRBJ2-1, the full variable domain reads GAGVSQSPSNKVTEKGKDVELRCDPISGHTALYWYRQSLGQGLEFLIYFQGNSAPDKSGLPSDRFSAERTGGSVSTLTIQRTQQEDSAVYLCASSSTLDRDNEQFFGPGTRLTVL.

In regard to this clonotype: A single base separates this from a much larger clone, so it may be a read error. The chain joins TRBV7-2 to TRBJ1-1, with D perhaps matching TRBD1 (5 bases). Germline CDR1 reads SGHTA; CDR2 reads FQGNSA. The CDR3 consists of 14 residues. In DNA, the CDR3 is TGTGCCTGCAGCCCTCGGGGGATGAGCACTGAAGCTTTCTTT. Protein sequence: CACSPRGMSTEAFF.